The sequence of this TCR beta chain was determined in a study of shared clonotypes between healthy human individuals. Note on this clone: No antigen is known for it.

The CDR3 has 16 residues. Looked up from germline, CDR1 is LGHNA and CDR2 is YSLEER. V was clipped by 0 bases and J by 7 bases; unmatched bases: 9. Execution of the assay was at deep level. TCRdb's table, derived via immunoSEQ multiplex PCR, lists solely in-frame clones and lacks some. The sample shows roughly 2.6 million clones, just over 90% of them seen only once. General study results and limits: When naive CD4 clonotypes were compared across four donors, about 5% were shared.

The V call is TRBV4-3, the J call TRBJ2-1; 7 bases agree with TRBD2. This sequence was found in a man between 18 and 35 years old in good health. Sequenced input: naive CD4+ T cells sorted from blood. Subset reported: CD45RA+ positively selected. The CDR3 sequence: CASSQDSLAERNEQFF. DNA for the CDR3: TGCGCCAGCAGCCAAGATAGTCTAGCGGAGCGAAATGAGCAGTTCTTC.